The source of this T cell receptor beta chain is a study of long-term antiretroviral therapy in people with HIV. The sample holds one count of this clone. J gave up 1 base and V 3 bases, and 7 bases lay outside the gene matches. There are 18 residues in the CDR3. Germline loops: CDR1 SEHNR, CDR2 FQNEAQ (reference sequence). Sequencing relied on immunoSEQ assay v3.0, run at survey level. Measured with immunoSEQ multiplex PCR; TCRdb has only the in-frame clones, and not every one. This table holds 20,000 to 25,000 clones, around four fifths found once. The receptor comes from a young man with HIV. The chain is built from TRBV7-9 and TRBJ2-6; TRBD1 agrees at 9 bases. This sample comprised unsorted PBMCs, obtained about 4.1 years after starting antiretroviral therapy. DNA for the CDR3: TGTGCCAGCAGCTTTATGGGTGGGACAGGGTCTGGGGCCAACGTCCTGACTTTC. Translation gives CASSFMGGTGSGANVLTF.